This note documents a single T cell receptor (beta chain) sequence. TCRdb's table, derived via immunoSEQ multiplex PCR, lists solely in-frame clones and lacks some. The data contain fewer than 700,000 clones, around 90% of them seen just once; the ten biggest clones take up less than 9.5%. CDR1 is MGHRA and CDR2 is YSYEKL in the germline V gene. Trimming pared 0 bases from V and 4 bases from J, leaving 12 bases between. CDR3 length equals 15 residues. The sample originates from a study of blood T cell repertoires in COVID-19. This sequence originates from a woman in her 50s with COVID-19, enrolled during active disease. The sample taken for sequencing was peripheral blood. V usage is TRBV4-1 and J usage is TRBJ1-1, with D unresolved. CDR3 DNA sequence: TGCGCCAGCAGCCAAGATTGGCCTCGGAGCACTGAAGCTTTCTTT. Protein product: CASSQDWPRSTEAFF.